Each of the 15 T cell receptor beta chains below was sequenced from the same sample in a study of response to subunit inactivated influenza vaccine. TCRdb ran MiXCR on the RT-PCR reads and lists one entry per CDR3 protein. The sample consists of around 850,000 distinct CDR3 sequences, about 18% of them appearing once. The sample consisted of PBMCs from blood, taken 4 to 6 days after vaccination. All receptors come from a middle-aged man who received an inactivated influenza vaccine.

The chain recombines TRBV25-1 with TRBJ1-1, with a tentative D call TRBD1 (5 bases). The CDR3 length is 16 residues. V was shortened by 4 bases and J by 2 bases, with 17 bases between the two germline ends. The germline V gene encodes CDR1 MGHDK and CDR2 SYGVNS. Here the CDR3 reads CASSAQPGRGNTEAFF. Here the CDR3 DNA reads TGTGCCAGCAGTGCGCAGCCGGGACGCGGAAACACTGAAGCTTTCTTT.

The rearrangement joins TRBV12-3 or TRBV12-4 to TRBJ2-7; 8 positions agree with TRBD2. Losses at the gene ends were 4 bases for V and 7 bases for J; bases not matched to a gene: 9. This CDR3 has 14 residues. As DNA, the CDR3 is TGTGCCAGCAGTTCCAGCGGGGGTGTTGGGGAGCAGTACTTC. Residues: CASSSSGGVGEQYF.

The table lists this clonotype with a few counts. This chain uses TRBV5-6 with TRBJ2-5, with D perhaps given as TRBD1 or TRBD2 (5 bases each). The CDR3 contains 14 residues. V lost 5 bases and J lost 5, with 16 bases in between. CDR1 and CDR2 from the germline V gene are SGHDT and YYEEEE. The DNA for the CDR3 is TGTGCCAGCAGAACCGGGGCCAAGGGGGAGACCCAGTACTTC. Translation: CASRTGAKGETQYF.

This clonotype was seen only a few times. The chain carries TRBV7-9 and TRBJ1-1, with D possibly being TRBD1 (5 bases). The germline CDR1 and CDR2 sequences are SEHNR and FQNEAQ (reference sequence). The CDR3 has 17 residues. The ends were cut back, 2 bases at V and 6 bases at J, with 22 bases in the middle. Here the CDR3 DNA reads TGTGCCAGCAGCTTATACGGTGGGTCGGGGGGACCTCCTGAAGCTTTCTTT. This encodes CASSLYGGSGGPPEAFF.

This clonotype was counted a few times. This chain's CDR3 is CASSLKGRGEQYF. The CDR3 DNA follows: TGTGCCAGCAGCTTAAAGGGAAGAGGCGAGCAGTACTTC. This chain links TRBV7-9 with TRBJ2-7; D is uncertain. Per germline, CDR1 SEHNR and CDR2 FQNEAQ (reference sequence). CDR3 length: 13 residues. The V and J ends lost 2 bases and 6 bases respectively, with 11 bases between them. The full variable domain, its missing parts supplied by reference TRBV7-9 and TRBJ2-7, is DTGVSQNPRHKITKRGQNVTFRCDPISEHNRLYWYRQTLGQGPEFLTYFQNEAQLEKSRLLSDRFSAERPKGSFSTLEIQRTEQGDSAMYLCASSLKGRGEQYFGPGTRLTVT.

This chain connects TRBV9 to TRBJ1-1; D is undetermined. The CDR3 runs to 10 residues. V was cut by 3 bases and J by 11 bases, with 8 bases left in between. The germline CDR1 and CDR2 sequences are SGDLS and YYNGEE. CDR3 bases: TGTGCCAGCAGCGCTGATACCGCTTTCTTT. It encodes CASSADTAFF.

V and J are TRBV6-2 or TRBV6-3 and TRBJ2-2; perhaps D is TRBD1 or TRBD2 (5 bases each). Germline loops: CDR1 MNHEY, CDR2 SVGEGT. V shed 2 bases and J shed 6 bases, with 13 bases lying between them. CDR3 length: 15 amino acids. CDR3 nucleotide sequence: TGTGCCAGCAGTTACCGGAGGCAGGGTGCCGGGGAGCTGTTTTTT. It yields the protein CASSYRRQGAGELFF.

This clonotype was detected only a few times. The chain carries TRBV5-1 and TRBJ2-5; 7 bases agree with TRBD2. Germline V CDR1 and CDR2: SGHRS, YFSETQ. This CDR3 contains 15 residues. Trimming took 4 bases from V and 1 from J; bases not matched to a gene: 7. This CDR3 reads CASSRLGGGQETQYF. In DNA form, the CDR3 reads TGCGCCAGCAGCCGGCTCGGCGGGGGCCAAGAGACCCAGTACTTC.

V gene TRBV18 combines with J gene TRBJ1-1, with D perhaps TRBD1 (5 bases). Germline V gene data show CDR1 as KGHSH and CDR2 as LQKENI. V was trimmed by 3 bases and J by 4 bases, leaving 9 bases between them. The CDR3 covers 13 residues. The CDR3 region has the DNA TGTGCCAGCTCACCCCGGACAAGCACTGAAGCTTTCTTT. Encoded protein: CASSPRTSTEAFF.

This clonotype was observed a few times. The chain carries TRBV15 and TRBJ2-5, with D maybe TRBD1 (6 bases). Germline-derived CDR1 and CDR2 are LNHNV and YYDKDF (reference sequence). With 9 bases removed from V and 5 bases from J, the gap between germline ends came to 16 bases. CDR3 length: 13 amino acids. Here the CDR3 DNA reads TGTGCCACTTTCTCCGGGACAACGGAGACCCAGTACTTC. Translation: CATFSGTTETQYF.

This clonotype has a handful of counts. The rearrangement uses TRBV29-1 and TRBJ1-1, with a weak D call TRBD1 (6 bases). Germline values: CDR1 SQVTM, CDR2 ANQGSEA. The CDR3 totals 14 residues. The CDR3 coding sequence is TGCAGTGCCAACAGGGTTCTCATGAACACTGAAGCTTTCTTT. This translates into CSANRVLMNTEAFF. The full variable domain, with the rest looked up from reference TRBV29-1 and TRBJ1-1, is SAVISQKPSRDICQRGTSLTIQCQVDSQVTMMFWYRQQPGQSLTLIATANQGSEATYESGFVIDKFPISRPNLTFSTLTVSNMSPEDSSIYLCSANRVLMNTEAFFGQGTRLTVV.

This chain connects TRBV20-1 to TRBJ1-4; 8 nucleotides align to TRBD1. The CDR3 runs to 14 residues. Germline V CDR1 and CDR2: DFQATT, SNEGSKA (reference sequence). J was trimmed by 7 bases and V by 4 bases; bases with no gene match: 8. This CDR3 is CSAIVRTGSEKLFF. The CDR3 nucleotides are TGCAGTGCTATCGTAAGGACAGGGAGTGAAAAACTGTTTTTT.

The CDR3: CASSFPNAGQYF. The DNA of the CDR3 is TGTGCCAGCAGCTTCCCGAACGCTGGGCAGTACTTC. The gene calls are TRBV7-9 and TRBJ2-7; D remains unclear. Germline CDR1 is SEHNR and CDR2 is FQNEAQ (reference sequence). The CDR3 contains 12 residues. Trimming took 3 bases from V and 9 from J, leaving 12 bases between them. Complete variable domain (other parts from reference TRBV7-9 and TRBJ2-7): DTGVSQNPRHKITKRGQNVTFRCDPISEHNRLYWYRQTLGQGPEFLTYFQNEAQLEKSRLLSDRFSAERPKGSFSTLEIQRTEQGDSAMYLCASSFPNAGQYFGPGTRLTVT.

This clonotype was recorded at least ten times. This chain uses TRBV24-1 with TRBJ2-3; tentatively, D is TRBD1 or TRBD2 (5 bases each). The CDR3 has 16 amino acids. Germline CDR1 is KGHDR and CDR2 is SFDVKD. Trimming left V 4 bases short and J 2 bases short, with 15 bases between. CDR3 sequence reads: CATSDPGTGTTDTQYF. CDR3 sequence (DNA): TGTGCCACCAGTGACCCCGGGACCGGGACCACAGATACGCAGTATTTT.

This clonotype came up a few times. This chain joins TRBV13 and TRBJ2-3; no reliable D call. The CDR3 has 19 amino acids. CDR1 PRHDT and CDR2 FYEKMQ come from the germline V gene (reference sequence). Trimming removed 4 bases at V and 3 bases at J, with 26 bases between. The CDR3 loop is CASSSRTTSRAYGTDTQYF. The CDR3 nucleotides are TGTGCCAGCAGCTCTCGAACCACATCCCGGGCCTACGGGACAGATACGCAGTATTTT. Together with reference TRBV13 and TRBJ2-3, the CDR3 gives the full variable domain: AAGVIQSPRHLIKEKRETATLKCYPIPRHDTVYWYQQGPGQDPQFLISFYEKMQSDKGSIPDRFSAQQFSDYHSELNMSSLELGDSALYFCASSSRTTSRAYGTDTQYFGPGTRLTVL.